This is a list of T cell receptor beta chains from one sample in a study of T cell responses to AZD1222 COVID-19 vaccine. Using immunoSEQ multiplex PCR, the repertoire was profiled, and TCRdb retains in-frame clones only, with some absent. The sample consists of 200,000 or so clones, 90% to 95% of them appearing once. Specimen: peripheral blood, collected on day 0 of AZD1222 vaccination. The receptors were sampled from an adult in good health. CDR3s include the opening cysteine and the closing phenylalanine or tryptophan. A D gene is named only where the DNA matches it firmly. Not all rows give a size; the values are once, few, many and, for expanded clones, a class.

d_gene	abundance	v_gene	j_gene	CDR3nt	CDR3aa
TRBD1	.	TRBV6-5	TRBJ1-1	TGTGCCAGCGGACAGGACGCCGGGGCTGAAGCTTTCTTT	CASGQDAGAEAFF
TRBD2	.	TRBV7-3	TRBJ2-5	TGTGCCAGCAGCTTAGACGGGAGGGCGGAGACCCAGTACTTC	CASSLDGRAETQYF
TRBD1	.	TRBV11-2	TRBJ2-7	TGTGCCAGCAGCGACCCGGGACAGGGCTACGAGCAGTACTTC	CASSDPGQGYEQYF
.	few	TRBV11-2	TRBJ1-1	TGTGCCAGCAGCTTAAGGGGGGGGACTGAAGCTTTCTTT	CASSLRGGTEAFF
.	.	TRBV9	TRBJ1-6	TGTGCCAGCAGCGTTGGGGGTATGGATTCACCCCTCCACTTT	CASSVGGMDSPLHF
.	.	TRBV27	TRBJ1-5	TGTGCCAGCAGTCAAGGACAGTCTAACAATCAGCCCCAGCATTTT	CASSQGQSNNQPQHF
.	.	TRBV5-1	TRBJ2-7	TGCGCCAGCAGCTTGGTTGGCGGGTTCTCCTACGAGCAGTACTTC	CASSLVGGFSYEQYF
TRBD1	.	TRBV6-6	TRBJ2-7	TGTGCCAGCAGATTGGGAGGACAGGGCTACGAGCAGTACTTC	CASRLGGQGYEQYF
.	.	TRBV6-5	TRBJ1-6	TGTGCCAGCCGAGAGGGTAATAATTCACCCCTCCACTTT	CASREGNNSPLHF
TRBD2	.	TRBV6-1	TRBJ2-7	TGTGCCAGCAGTGAGATCGGGGCGGGAGGTTTGCGCTACGAGCAGTACTTC	CASSEIGAGGLRYEQYF
.	.	TRBV11-2	TRBJ2-5	TGTGCCAGCAGCTTAGATCCCACAAGGGCAGGGACCCAGTACTTC	CASSLDPTRAGTQYF
.	.	TRBV25-1	TRBJ2-3	TGTGCCAGCAGTAGGGACTTCAATACGCAGTATTTT	CASSRDFNTQYF
.	.	TRBV2	TRBJ2-1	TGTGCCAGCAGTGAAGCGCTGGCGAGCTCCTACAATGAGCAGTTCTTC	CASSEALASSYNEQFF
.	once	TRBV10-2	TRBJ2-1	TGCGCCAGCAAGCGGGACAGGTATAGTTTCGATGAGCAGTTCTTC	CASKRDRYSFDEQFF
TRBD1	once	TRBV28	TRBJ1-1	TGTGCCAGCAGCCTCCCGGGACAGGAAGCTTTCTTT	CASSLPGQEAFF
.	.	TRBV28	TRBJ2-7	TGTGCCAGTTACAAGCAGGGCGGGTACGAGCAGTACTTC	CASYKQGGYEQYF
TRBD2	few	TRBV5-5	TRBJ2-1	TGTGCCAGCAGCCACAATCTAGCGGGAATTTCCGGATACAATGAGCAGTTCTTC	CASSHNLAGISGYNEQFF
TRBD2	once	TRBV6-5	TRBJ2-3	TGTGCCATCCTAATAGCGGGAGCTGCAGATACGCAGTATTTT	CAILIAGAADTQYF
.	.	TRBV9	TRBJ1-3	TGTGCCAGCAGCGTGGACCACTTCGGAAACACCATATATTTT	CASSVDHFGNTIYF
TRBD2	.	TRBV7-9	TRBJ2-3	TGTGCCAGCAGCTCGGGACTAGCGGGAGGCACAGATACGCAGTATTTT	CASSSGLAGGTDTQYF
.	.	TRBV29-1	TRBJ1-5	TGCAGCGCCAGCTATGGGGTTCATCAGCCCCAGCATTTT	CSASYGVHQPQHF
.	.	TRBV28	TRBJ1-5	TGTGCCAGCAGCCACACCTTGAGGAATCAGCCCCAGCATTTT	CASSHTLRNQPQHF
TRBD1	.	TRBV5-1	TRBJ2-5	TGCGCCAGCAGCTTGGAGGGACAGGGGGCTTACGAGACCCAGTACTTC	CASSLEGQGAYETQYF
.	once	TRBV5-6	TRBJ2-2	TGTGCCAGCAGCCCGAACTCAAGGGTTGGGACCGGGGAGCTGTTTTTT	CASSPNSRVGTGELFF
.	once	TRBV20-1	TRBJ1-4	TGCAGTGCTAGATCTGTTGAAAAACTGTTTTTT	CSARSVEKLFF
.	.	TRBV3-1/TRBV3-2	TRBJ1-2	TGTGCCAGCAGCCAAGATGAGGGATGGGGTGGCTACACCTTC	CASSQDEGWGGYTF
.	once	TRBV3-1/TRBV3-2	TRBJ1-1	TGTGCCAGCAGCCAAGATCGGGGGGCGAGGACTGAAGCTTTCTTT	CASSQDRGARTEAFF
TRBD1	.	TRBV5-1	TRBJ2-2	TGCGCCAGCAGCGAGAATACAGGGGACACCGGGGAGCTGTTTTTT	CASSENTGDTGELFF
TRBD2	.	TRBV29-1	TRBJ2-7	TGCAGCGTTGAAGATGTGGCGGGGGGGGACGAGCAGTACTTC	CSVEDVAGGDEQYF
.	.	TRBV19	TRBJ2-5	TGTGCCAGTAGTACCAGACAGGGACTCCTAGAGACCCAGTACTTC	CASSTRQGLLETQYF
.	.	TRBV2	TRBJ1-4	TGTGCCAGCAGTGTTCAGGACAGTACGGAAAAACTGTTTTTT	CASSVQDSTEKLFF
TRBD2	.	TRBV30	TRBJ2-5	TGTGCCTTTGCGGGAGCGGCCGAATGGACCCAGTACTTC	CAFAGAAEWTQYF
.	.	TRBV9	TRBJ1-1	TGTGCCAGCAGCGTGTTTCCGCAGGGGTCCACGAATACTGAAGCTTTCTTT	CASSVFPQGSTNTEAFF
TRBD1	.	TRBV11-1	TRBJ1-1	TGTGCCAGCACCCGGGGACAGGACTTAGAAGCTTTCTTT	CASTRGQDLEAFF
.	.	TRBV6-5	TRBJ2-3	TGTGCCAGCAGTTCGATGCTTCCCGGTACGCAGTATTTT	CASSSMLPGTQYF
TRBD1	once	TRBV10-3	TRBJ2-1	TGTGCCATCAGTGAGACTACAGGGGATGAGCAGTTCTTC	CAISETTGDEQFF
.	.	TRBV5-1	TRBJ2-5	TGCGCCAGCAGCAGGACGGAATACCAAGAGACCCAGTACTTC	CASSRTEYQETQYF
.	once	TRBV6-5	TRBJ1-5	TGTGCCAGCAGTTACGGGGGCAGGGAACAGCCCCAGCATTTT	CASSYGGREQPQHF